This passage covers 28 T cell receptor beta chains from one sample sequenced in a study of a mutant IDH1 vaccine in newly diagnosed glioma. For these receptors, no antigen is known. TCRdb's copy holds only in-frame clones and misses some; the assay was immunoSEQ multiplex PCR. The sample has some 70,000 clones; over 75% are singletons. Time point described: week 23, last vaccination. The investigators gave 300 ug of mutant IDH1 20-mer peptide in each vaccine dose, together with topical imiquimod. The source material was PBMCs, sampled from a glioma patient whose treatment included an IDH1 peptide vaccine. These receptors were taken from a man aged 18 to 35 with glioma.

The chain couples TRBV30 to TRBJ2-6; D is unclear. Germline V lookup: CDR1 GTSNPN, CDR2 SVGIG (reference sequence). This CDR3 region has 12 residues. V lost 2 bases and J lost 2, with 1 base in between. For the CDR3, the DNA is TGTGCCTGGAGTCCTGGGGCCAACGTCCTGACTTTC. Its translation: CAWSPGANVLTF. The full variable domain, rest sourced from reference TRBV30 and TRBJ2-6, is SQTIHQWPATLVQPVGSPLSLECTVEGTSNPNLYWYRQAAGRGLQLLFYSVGIGQISSEVPQNLSASRPQDRQFILSSKKLLLSDSGFYLCAWSPGANVLTFGAGSRLTVL.

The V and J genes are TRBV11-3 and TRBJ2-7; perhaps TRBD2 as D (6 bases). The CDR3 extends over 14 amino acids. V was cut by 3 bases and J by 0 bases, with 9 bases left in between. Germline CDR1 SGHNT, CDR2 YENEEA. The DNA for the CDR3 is TGTGCCAGCAGCTTGGGGGGAAGCTCCTACGAGCAGTACTTC. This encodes CASSLGGSSYEQYF.

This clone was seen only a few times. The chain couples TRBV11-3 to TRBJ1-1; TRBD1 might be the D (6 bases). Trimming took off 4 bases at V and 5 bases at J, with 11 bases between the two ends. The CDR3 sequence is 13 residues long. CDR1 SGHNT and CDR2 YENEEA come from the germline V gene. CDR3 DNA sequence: TGTGCCAGCAGCTCTAGGCAGGGGACTGAAGCTTTCTTT. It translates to CASSSRQGTEAFF.

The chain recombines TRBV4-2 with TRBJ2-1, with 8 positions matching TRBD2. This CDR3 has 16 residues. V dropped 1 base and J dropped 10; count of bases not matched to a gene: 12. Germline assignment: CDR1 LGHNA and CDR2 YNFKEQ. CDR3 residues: CASSQVKTGLAREQFF. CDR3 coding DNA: TGTGCCAGCAGCCAAGTTAAGACCGGACTAGCCCGCGAGCAGTTCTTC.

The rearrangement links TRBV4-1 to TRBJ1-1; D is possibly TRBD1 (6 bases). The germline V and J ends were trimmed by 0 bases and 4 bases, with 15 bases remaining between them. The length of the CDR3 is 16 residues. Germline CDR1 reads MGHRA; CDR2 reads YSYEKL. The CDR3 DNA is TGCGCCAGCAGCCAAGACGGGGGCCGATTGGCCACTGAAGCTTTCTTT. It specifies CASSQDGGRLATEAFF.

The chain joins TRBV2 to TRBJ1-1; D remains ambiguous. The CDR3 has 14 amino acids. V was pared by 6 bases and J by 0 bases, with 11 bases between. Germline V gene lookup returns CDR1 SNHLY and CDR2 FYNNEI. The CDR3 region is CASRVGTMNTEAFF. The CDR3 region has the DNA TGTGCCAGCAGGGTCGGTACGATGAACACTGAAGCTTTCTTT.

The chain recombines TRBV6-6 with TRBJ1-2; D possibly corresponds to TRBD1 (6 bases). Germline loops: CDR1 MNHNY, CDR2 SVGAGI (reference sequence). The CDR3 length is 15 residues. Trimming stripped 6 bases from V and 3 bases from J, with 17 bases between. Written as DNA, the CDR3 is TGTGCCAGCAGGGGGCCCGGGGGCGCGGACTATGGCTACACCTTC. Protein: CASRGPGGADYGYTF.

The CDR3 DNA reads as TGCGCCAGCAGCCAGGACCCTGGGACTAATCAGTACTTC. Amino acids: CASSQDPGTNQYF. This rearrangement joins TRBV4-3 to TRBJ2-5; TRBD2 agrees at 7 bases. From germline, CDR1 is LGHNA and CDR2 YSLEER. V lost 3 bases and J lost 11; bases outside the gene matches: 9. The CDR3 has 13 residues.

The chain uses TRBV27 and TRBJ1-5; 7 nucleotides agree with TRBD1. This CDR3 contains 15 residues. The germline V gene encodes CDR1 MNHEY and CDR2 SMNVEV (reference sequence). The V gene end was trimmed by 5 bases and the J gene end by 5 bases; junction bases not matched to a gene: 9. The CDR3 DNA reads TGTGCCAGCAGTGGGGTTCAGGGGGACGATCAGCCCCAGCATTTT. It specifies CASSGVQGDDQPQHF.

CDR3 in amino acids: CASSQLYRGTSNTGELFF. CDR3 coding DNA: TGCGCCAGCAGCCAACTGTACAGGGGGACCTCGAACACCGGGGAGCTGTTTTTT. The chain uses TRBV4-1 and TRBJ2-2; TRBD1 aligns across 8 bases. Germline CDR1 reads MGHRA; CDR2 reads YSYEKL. The CDR3 spans 18 residues. V trimming: 2 bases; J trimming: 0 bases; junction bases outside the gene matches: 8.

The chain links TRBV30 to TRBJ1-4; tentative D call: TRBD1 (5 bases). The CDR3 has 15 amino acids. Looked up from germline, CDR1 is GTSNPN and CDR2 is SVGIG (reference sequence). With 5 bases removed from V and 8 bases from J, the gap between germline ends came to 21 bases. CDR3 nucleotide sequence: TGTGCCTGGGCCCCCGGGACCAGTGCAGTAGAAAAACTGTTTTTT. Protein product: CAWAPGTSAVEKLFF.

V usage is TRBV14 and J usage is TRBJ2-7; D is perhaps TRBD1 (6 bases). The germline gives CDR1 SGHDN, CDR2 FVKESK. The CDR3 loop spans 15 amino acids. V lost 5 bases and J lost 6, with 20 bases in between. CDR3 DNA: TGTGCCAGCAGCTATGGACAGAGGATAAGCGTCGAGCAGTACTTC. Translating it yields CASSYGQRISVEQYF.

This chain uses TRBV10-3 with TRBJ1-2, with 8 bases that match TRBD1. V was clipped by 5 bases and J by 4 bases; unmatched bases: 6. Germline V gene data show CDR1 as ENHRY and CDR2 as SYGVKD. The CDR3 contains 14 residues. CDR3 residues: CAISFQGAAYGYTF. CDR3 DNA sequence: TGTGCCATCAGTTTTCAGGGGGCAGCCTATGGCTACACCTTC.

The CDR3 here is CASKEQGALNQPQHF. CDR3 nucleotides: TGTGCCAGCAAAGAACAGGGGGCTCTCAATCAGCCCCAGCATTTT. The chain uses TRBV27 and TRBJ1-5; 9 bases agree with TRBD1. The CDR3 is 15 amino acids. The trim removed 7 bases at V and 3 bases at J, leaving 7 bases unmatched. Germline V lookup: CDR1 MNHEY, CDR2 SMNVEV (reference sequence).

CDR3 amino acids: CASSYSRGNTEAFF. DNA for the CDR3: TGTGCCAGCAGTTACTCGCGAGGGAACACTGAAGCTTTCTTT. The V call is TRBV6-5, the J call TRBJ1-1; D unresolved. The CDR3 extends over 14 amino acids. Deletions cut 0 bases from V and 1 base from J, with 6 bases between. CDR1 MNHEY and CDR2 SVGAGI come from the germline V gene.

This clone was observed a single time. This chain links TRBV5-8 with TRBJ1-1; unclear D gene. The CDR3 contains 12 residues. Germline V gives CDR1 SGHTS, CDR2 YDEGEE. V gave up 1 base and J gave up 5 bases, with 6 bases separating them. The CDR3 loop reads CASSLLRTEAFF. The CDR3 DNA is TGTGCCAGCAGCTTGTTGCGGACTGAAGCTTTCTTT.

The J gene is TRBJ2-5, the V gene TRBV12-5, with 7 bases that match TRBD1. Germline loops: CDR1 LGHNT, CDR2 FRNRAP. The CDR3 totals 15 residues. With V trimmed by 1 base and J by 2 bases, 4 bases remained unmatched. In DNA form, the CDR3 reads TGTGCTAGTGGTTTGGGAGGACAGGCTCAAGAGACCCAGTACTTC. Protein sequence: CASGLGGQAQETQYF. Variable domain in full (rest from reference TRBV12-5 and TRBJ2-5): DARVTQTPRHKVTEMGQEVTMRCQPILGHNTVFWYRQTMMQGLELLAYFRNRAPLDDSGMPKDRFSAEMPDATLATLKIQPSEPRDSAVYFCASGLGGQAQETQYFGPGTRLLVL.

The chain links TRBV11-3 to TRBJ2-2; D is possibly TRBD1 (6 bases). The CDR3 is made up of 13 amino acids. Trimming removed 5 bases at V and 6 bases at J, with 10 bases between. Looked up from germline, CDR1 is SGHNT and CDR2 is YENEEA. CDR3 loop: CASSKQGPGELFF. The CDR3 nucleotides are TGTGCCAGCAGCAAACAGGGCCCCGGGGAGCTGTTTTTT.

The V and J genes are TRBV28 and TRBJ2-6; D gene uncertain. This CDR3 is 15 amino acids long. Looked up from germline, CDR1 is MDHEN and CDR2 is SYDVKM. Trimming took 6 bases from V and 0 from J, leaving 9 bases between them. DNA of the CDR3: TGTGCCAGCAGCCCCCTGGTCTCTGGGGCCAACGTCCTGACTTTC. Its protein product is CASSPLVSGANVLTF.

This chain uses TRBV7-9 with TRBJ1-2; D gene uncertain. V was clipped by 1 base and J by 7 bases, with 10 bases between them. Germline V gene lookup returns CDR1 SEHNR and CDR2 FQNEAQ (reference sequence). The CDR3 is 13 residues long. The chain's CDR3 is CASSLGALGGYTF. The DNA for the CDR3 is TGTGCCAGCAGCTTAGGAGCCCTGGGTGGCTACACCTTC. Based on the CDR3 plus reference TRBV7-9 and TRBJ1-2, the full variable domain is DTGVSQNPRHKITKRGQNVTFRCDPISEHNRLYWYRQTLGQGPEFLTYFQNEAQLEKSRLLSDRFSAERPKGSFSTLEIQRTEQGDSAMYLCASSLGALGGYTFGSGTRLTVV.

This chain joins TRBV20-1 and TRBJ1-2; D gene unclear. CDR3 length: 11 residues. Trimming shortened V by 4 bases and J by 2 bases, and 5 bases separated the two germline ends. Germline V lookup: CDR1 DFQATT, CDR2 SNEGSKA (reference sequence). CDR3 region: CSAIKNYGYTF. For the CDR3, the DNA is TGCAGTGCTATTAAGAACTATGGCTACACCTTC.

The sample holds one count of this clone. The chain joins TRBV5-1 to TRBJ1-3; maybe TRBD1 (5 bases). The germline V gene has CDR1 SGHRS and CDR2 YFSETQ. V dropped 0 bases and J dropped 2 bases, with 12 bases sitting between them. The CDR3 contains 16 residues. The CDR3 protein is CASSLVAGVAGNTIYF. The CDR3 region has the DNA TGCGCCAGCAGCTTGGTTGCGGGGGTGGCTGGAAACACCATATATTTT.

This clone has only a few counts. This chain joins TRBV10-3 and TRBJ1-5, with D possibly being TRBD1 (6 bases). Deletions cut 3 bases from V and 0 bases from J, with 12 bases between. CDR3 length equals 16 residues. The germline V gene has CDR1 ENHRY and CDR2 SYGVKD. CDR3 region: CAISDEGGYSNQPQHF. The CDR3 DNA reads TGTGCCATCAGTGACGAGGGGGGGTATAGCAATCAGCCCCAGCATTTT.

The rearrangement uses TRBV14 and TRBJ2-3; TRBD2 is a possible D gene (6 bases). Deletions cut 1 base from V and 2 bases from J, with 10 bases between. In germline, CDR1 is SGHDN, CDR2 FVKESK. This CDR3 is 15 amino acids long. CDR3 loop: CASSQAGLNTDTQYF. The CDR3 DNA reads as TGTGCCAGCAGCCAAGCGGGACTTAACACAGATACGCAGTATTTT. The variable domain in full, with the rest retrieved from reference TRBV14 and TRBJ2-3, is EAGVTQFPSHSVIEKGQTVTLRCDPISGHDNLYWYRRVMGKEIKFLLHFVKESKQDESGMPNNRFLAERTGGTYSTLKVQPAELEDSGVYFCASSQAGLNTDTQYFGPGTRLTVL.

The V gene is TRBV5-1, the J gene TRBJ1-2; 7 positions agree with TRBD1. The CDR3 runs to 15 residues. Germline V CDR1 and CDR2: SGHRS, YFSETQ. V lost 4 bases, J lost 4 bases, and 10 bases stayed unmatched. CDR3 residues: CASSPQPGQRYGYTF. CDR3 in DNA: TGCGCCAGCAGCCCGCAACCGGGACAGCGCTATGGCTACACCTTC.

CDR3 DNA: TGTGCCAGCAGTCCCGATAATACTGAAGCTTTCTTT. This translates into CASSPDNTEAFF. The chain carries TRBV6-6 and TRBJ1-1, with D uncertain. CDR3 length: 12 residues. Trimming removed 5 bases from V and 5 bases from J, with 9 bases in between. The V gene's germline CDR1 is MNHNY and CDR2 SVGAGI (reference sequence).

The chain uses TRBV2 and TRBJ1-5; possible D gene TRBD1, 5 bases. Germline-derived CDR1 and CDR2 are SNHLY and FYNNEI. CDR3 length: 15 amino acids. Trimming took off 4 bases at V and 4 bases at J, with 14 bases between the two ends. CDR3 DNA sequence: TGTGCCAGCAGTGGTAGGGTGGGGGGGAATCAGCCCCAGCATTTT. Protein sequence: CASSGRVGGNQPQHF.

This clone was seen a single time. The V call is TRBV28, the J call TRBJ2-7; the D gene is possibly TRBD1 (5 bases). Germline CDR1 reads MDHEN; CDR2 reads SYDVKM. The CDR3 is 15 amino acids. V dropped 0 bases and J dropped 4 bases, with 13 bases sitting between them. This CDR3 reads CASSLWGPIGYEQYF. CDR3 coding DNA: TGTGCCAGCAGTTTATGGGGGCCTATAGGGTACGAGCAGTACTTC.